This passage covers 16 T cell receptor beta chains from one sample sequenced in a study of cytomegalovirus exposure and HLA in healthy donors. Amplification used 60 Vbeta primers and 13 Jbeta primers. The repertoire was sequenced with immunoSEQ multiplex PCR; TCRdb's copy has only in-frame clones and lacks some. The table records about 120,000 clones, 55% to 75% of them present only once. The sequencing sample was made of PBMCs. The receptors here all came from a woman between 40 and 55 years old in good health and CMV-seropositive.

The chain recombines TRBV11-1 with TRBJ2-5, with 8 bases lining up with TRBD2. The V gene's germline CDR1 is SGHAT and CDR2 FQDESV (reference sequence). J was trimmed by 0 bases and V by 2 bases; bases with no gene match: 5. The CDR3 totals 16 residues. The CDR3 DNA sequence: TGTGCCAGCAGCTTATCTAGCGGGCAGTACCAAGAGACCCAGTACTTC. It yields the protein CASSLSSGQYQETQYF. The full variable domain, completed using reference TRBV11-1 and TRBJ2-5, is EAEVAQSPRYKITEKSQAVAFWCDPISGHATLYWYRQILGQGPELLVQFQDESVVDDSQLPKDRFSAERLKGVDSTLKIQPAELGDSAMYLCASSLSSGQYQETQYFGPGTRLLVL.

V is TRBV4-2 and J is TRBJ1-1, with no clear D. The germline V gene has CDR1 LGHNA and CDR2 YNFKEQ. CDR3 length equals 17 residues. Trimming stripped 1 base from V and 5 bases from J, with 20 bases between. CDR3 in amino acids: CASSQATEVGSWTEAFF. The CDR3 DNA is TGTGCCAGCAGCCAAGCGACCGAGGTCGGAAGTTGGACTGAAGCTTTCTTT.

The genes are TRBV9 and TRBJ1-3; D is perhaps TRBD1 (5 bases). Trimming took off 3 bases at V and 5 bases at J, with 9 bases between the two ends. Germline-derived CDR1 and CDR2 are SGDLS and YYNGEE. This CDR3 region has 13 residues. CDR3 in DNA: TGTGCCAGCAGCGAGGGGCGAAGAAACACCATATATTTT. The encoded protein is CASSEGRRNTIYF.

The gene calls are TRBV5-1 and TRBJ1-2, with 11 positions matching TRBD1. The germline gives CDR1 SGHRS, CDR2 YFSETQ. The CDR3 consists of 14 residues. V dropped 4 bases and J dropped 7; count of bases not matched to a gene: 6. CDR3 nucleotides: TGCGCCAGCAGCCCCGGGACAGGGGGTAGTGGCTACACCTTC. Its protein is CASSPGTGGSGYTF.

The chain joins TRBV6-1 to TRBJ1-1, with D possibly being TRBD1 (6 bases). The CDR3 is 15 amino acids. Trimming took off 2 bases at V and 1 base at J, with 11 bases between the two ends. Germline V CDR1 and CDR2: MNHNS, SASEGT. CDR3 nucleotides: TGTGCCAGCAGTGAATACCGGACAGAGAACACTGAAGCTTTCTTT. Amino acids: CASSEYRTENTEAFF.

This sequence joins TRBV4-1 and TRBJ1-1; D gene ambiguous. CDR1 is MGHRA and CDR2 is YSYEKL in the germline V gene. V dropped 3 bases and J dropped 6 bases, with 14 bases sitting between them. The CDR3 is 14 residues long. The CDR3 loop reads CASSQGGGQAEAFF. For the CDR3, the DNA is TGCGCCAGCAGCCAGGGAGGCGGTCAGGCTGAAGCTTTCTTT.

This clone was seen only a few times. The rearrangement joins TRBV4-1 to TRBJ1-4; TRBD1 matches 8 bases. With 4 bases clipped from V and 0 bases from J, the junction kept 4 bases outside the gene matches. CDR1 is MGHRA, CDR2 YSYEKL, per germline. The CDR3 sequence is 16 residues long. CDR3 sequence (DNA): TGCGCCAGCAGCCCTCGGGACAGGACAACTAATGAAAAACTGTTTTTT. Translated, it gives CASSPRDRTTNEKLFF.

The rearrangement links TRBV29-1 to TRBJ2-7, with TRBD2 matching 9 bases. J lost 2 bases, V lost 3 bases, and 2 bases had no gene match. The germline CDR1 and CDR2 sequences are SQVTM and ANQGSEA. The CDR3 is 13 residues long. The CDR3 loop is CSVETSGAYEQYF. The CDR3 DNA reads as TGCAGCGTTGAGACTAGCGGAGCCTACGAGCAGTACTTC.

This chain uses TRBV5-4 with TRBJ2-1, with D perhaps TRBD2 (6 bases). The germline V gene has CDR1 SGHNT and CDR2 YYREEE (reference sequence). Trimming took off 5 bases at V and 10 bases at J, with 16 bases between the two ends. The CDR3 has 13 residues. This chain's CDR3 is CASRDGTSREQFF. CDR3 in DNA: TGTGCCAGCAGAGACGGAACTAGCCGGGAGCAGTTCTTC.

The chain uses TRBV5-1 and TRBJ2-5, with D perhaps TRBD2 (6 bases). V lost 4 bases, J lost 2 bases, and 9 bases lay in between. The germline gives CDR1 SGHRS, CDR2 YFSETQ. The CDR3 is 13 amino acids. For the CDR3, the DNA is TGCGCCAGCAGCGATGGACTACAAGAGACCCAGTACTTC. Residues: CASSDGLQETQYF.

CDR3 amino acids: CATSRAGTGGETQYF. CDR3 DNA sequence: TGTGCCACCAGCAGAGCCGGGACAGGAGGGGAGACCCAGTACTTC. The rearrangement uses TRBV15 and TRBJ2-5; TRBD1 aligns across 8 bases. CDR3 length: 15 residues. Germline V gene sequence: CDR1 LNHNV, CDR2 YYDKDF (reference sequence). V lost 1 base and J lost 5; bases outside the gene matches: 6.

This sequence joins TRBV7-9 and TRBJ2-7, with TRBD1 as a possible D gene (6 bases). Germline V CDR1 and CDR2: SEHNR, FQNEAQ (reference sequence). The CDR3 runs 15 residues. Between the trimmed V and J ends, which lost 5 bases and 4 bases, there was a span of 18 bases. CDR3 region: CASSPPTGLGYEQYF. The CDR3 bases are TGTGCCAGCAGCCCCCCCACAGGGTTGGGTTACGAGCAGTACTTC. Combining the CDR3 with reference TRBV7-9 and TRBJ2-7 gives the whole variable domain DTGVSQNPRHKITKRGQNVTFRCDPISEHNRLYWYRQTLGQGPEFLTYFQNEAQLEKSRLLSDRFSAERPKGSFSTLEIQRTEQGDSAMYLCASSPPTGLGYEQYFGPGTRLTVT.

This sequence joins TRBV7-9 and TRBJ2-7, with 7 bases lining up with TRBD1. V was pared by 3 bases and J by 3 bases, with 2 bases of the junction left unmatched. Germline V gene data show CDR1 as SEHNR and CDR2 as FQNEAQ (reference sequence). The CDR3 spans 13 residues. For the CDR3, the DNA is TGTGCCAGCAGCTTCGGGACAGACTACGAGCAGTACTTC. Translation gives CASSFGTDYEQYF.

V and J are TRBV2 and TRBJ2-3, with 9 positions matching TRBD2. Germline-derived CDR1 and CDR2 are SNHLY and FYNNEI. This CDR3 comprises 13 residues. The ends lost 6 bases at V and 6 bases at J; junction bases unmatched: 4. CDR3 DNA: TGTGCCAGCAGATCTAGCGGGGCTGATACGCAGTATTTT. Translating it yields CASRSSGADTQYF.

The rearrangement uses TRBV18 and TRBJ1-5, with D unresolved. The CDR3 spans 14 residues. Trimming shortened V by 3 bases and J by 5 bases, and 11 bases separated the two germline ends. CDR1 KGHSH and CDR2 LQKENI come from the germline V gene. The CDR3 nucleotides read TGTGCCAGCTCACCCAACGAGGCGGATCAGCCCCAGCATTTT. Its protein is CASSPNEADQPQHF.

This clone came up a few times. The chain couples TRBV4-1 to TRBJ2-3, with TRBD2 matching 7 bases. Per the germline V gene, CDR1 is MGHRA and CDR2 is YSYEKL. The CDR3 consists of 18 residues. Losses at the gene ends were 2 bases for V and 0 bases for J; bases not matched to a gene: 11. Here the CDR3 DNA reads TGCGCCAGCAGCCAACCCCTTTTTCGCGGGGGTAGCACAGATACGCAGTATTTT. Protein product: CASSQPLFRGGSTDTQYF.